These T cell receptor beta chains were read from a single sample in a study of OX40 agonist ivuxolimab in advanced cancers. This table comes from immunoSEQ multiplex PCR, and its TCRdb copy is limited to in-frame clones, with some not included. This sample has about 72,000 clones, with 80% to 90% found just once. Here the sequenced sample was CD4+ or CD8+ T cells sorted from blood, taken in a trial of the OX40 agonist ivuxolimab. These TCRs come from an adult with an advanced solid tumor such as melanoma, head and neck, liver or kidney cancer. The CDR3 runs from the conserved cysteine through the conserved F or W. The D gene is left open where the match is weak. Some rows mark clone size as missing; the rest say once, few, many or name a class of expanded clone.

TRBD1,TRBV19,TRBJ2-1,.,TGTGCCAGTAGTTTGGGACAGGGGGACGATGAGCAGTTCTTC,CASSLGQGDDEQFF
.,TRBV6-4,TRBJ2-3,once,TGTGCCAGCAGTGACGGTCTGTTTACAGATACGCAGTATTTT,CASSDGLFTDTQYF
TRBD1,TRBV5-1,TRBJ2-3,.,TGCGCCAGCAGCGGGACAGGGACCCTCACAGATACGCAGTATTTT,CASSGTGTLTDTQYF
.,TRBV18,TRBJ2-7,.,TGTGCCAGCTCACCGGACAGCGGAGATAAGTACTTC,CASSPDSGDKYF
.,TRBV2,TRBJ2-4,.,TGTGCCAGCATCAGGGGATTTGGAGCCAAAAACATTCAGTACTTC,CASIRGFGAKNIQYF
.,TRBV7-2,TRBJ2-3,.,TGTGCCAGCAGCTTCCTTCGCACAGATACGCAGTATTTT,CASSFLRTDTQYF
TRBD2,TRBV5-1,TRBJ2-7,.,TGCGCCAGCAGCTCCTACCCTAGCGGGGGAGTGGACGAGCAGTACTTC,CASSSYPSGGVDEQYF
TRBD2,TRBV5-1,TRBJ2-3,.,TGCGCCAGCACCAGTAGCGGGAGCGCTACGCAGTATTTT,CASTSSGSATQYF
TRBD2,TRBV5-4,TRBJ2-3,.,TGTGCCAGCAGCTTAACCGGGACTAGCGGGGCAGATACGCAGTATTTT,CASSLTGTSGADTQYF
TRBD2,TRBV2,TRBJ2-1,.,TGTGCCACCGGGGGAGGGGAGGTTGGTGAGCAGTTCTTC,CATGGGEVGEQFF
TRBD2,TRBV7-2,TRBJ2-7,.,TGTGCCAGCAGCTTAAGCCCTAGCGGGAGGGGGGAGCAGTACTTC,CASSLSPSGRGEQYF
.,TRBV5-1,TRBJ1-2,.,TGCGCCAGCAGGGGGGCAGACCCCTTCGGCTACACCTTC,CASRGADPFGYTF
.,TRBV6-5,TRBJ1-3,once,TGTGCCAGCAGCTGGGACCGGCGGGGAAACACCATATATTTT,CASSWDRRGNTIYF
.,TRBV10-3,TRBJ1-2,.,TGTGCCATCAGTGATTCGTGGGTTGATGGCTACACCTTC,CAISDSWVDGYTF
.,TRBV18,TRBJ2-1,.,TGTGCCAGCTCACCACGAGGGGACGATGAGCAGTTCTTC,CASSPRGDDEQFF
.,TRBV19,TRBJ1-1,.,TGTGCCAGTAGTACCGTACAGGGTGCTGCTTTCTTT,CASSTVQGAAFF
TRBD1,TRBV28,TRBJ1-4,.,TGTGCCAGCAGGCCGACAGGGGGAATCGAAAAACTGTTTTTT,CASRPTGGIEKLFF
.,TRBV7-9,TRBJ2-7,.,TGTGCCAGCAGCTTAGCGACACCCCCCTACGAGCAGTACTTC,CASSLATPPYEQYF
TRBD1,TRBV5-4,TRBJ2-7,few,TGTGCCAGCAGATCCGGGACAGCAATGTCCTACGAGCAGTACTTC,CASRSGTAMSYEQYF
TRBD1,TRBV30,TRBJ1-4,once,TGTGCCTGGAACACAGGGGTAGGTGAAAAACTGTTTTTT,CAWNTGVGEKLFF
TRBD1,TRBV7-9,TRBJ1-2,.,TGTGCCAGCAGCTTAGAGACAGGGAACTATGGCTACACCTTC,CASSLETGNYGYTF
.,TRBV19,TRBJ2-6,.,TGTGCCAGTACCCGAAGAGGGAGTGGGGCCAACGTCCTGACTTTC,CASTRRGSGANVLTF
.,TRBV19,TRBJ2-2,.,TGTGCCAGTAGTACCACAGGGTGGAGAAACACCGGGGAGCTGTTTTTT,CASSTTGWRNTGELFF
.,TRBV5-1,TRBJ2-7,.,TGCGCCAGCAGCACTGGCAGCGGGCCTATCTACGAGCAGTACTTC,CASSTGSGPIYEQYF
.,TRBV4-1,TRBJ1-5,.,TGCGCCAGCAGCCGCGTTACGGGGCAGGGGCAGCCCCAGCATTTT,CASSRVTGQGQPQHF
.,TRBV2,TRBJ1-2,once,TGTGCCAGCAGTGGTCAGGGAGCCTACTTTGGCTACACCTTC,CASSGQGAYFGYTF
TRBD2,TRBV9,TRBJ2-2,.,TGTGCCAGCAGCGTAGGCGCTAGCGGGGGGACCGGGGAGCTGTTTTTT,CASSVGASGGTGELFF
.,TRBV2,TRBJ2-6,.,TGTGCCAGCAGGGGACCCTACTCTGGGGCCAACGTCCTGACTTTC,CASRGPYSGANVLTF
TRBD2,TRBV10-2,TRBJ2-3,.,TGCGCCAGCCTGGGCGGGGGAAGCACAGATACGCAGTATTTT,CASLGGGSTDTQYF
.,TRBV9,TRBJ2-1,.,TGTGCCAGCAGCGTCGGGGGTGCTGAGCAGTTCTTC,CASSVGGAEQFF
.,TRBV15,TRBJ2-5,.,TGTGCCACCAGCGTCGGATTCCAAGAGACCCAGTACTTC,CATSVGFQETQYF
TRBD1,TRBV5-1,TRBJ2-2,.,TGCGCCAGCAGCTCAGGACAGGGCTGGACCGGGGAGCTGTTTTTT,CASSSGQGWTGELFF
TRBD1,TRBV28,TRBJ1-2,once,TGTGCCACCCGACAGGGAGGGTATGGCTACACCTTC,CATRQGGYGYTF